A single sample is the source of the 19 T cell receptor beta chains below, sequenced in a study of blood T cell repertoires in COVID-19. TCRdb keeps only in-frame clones here, not all; method: immunoSEQ multiplex PCR. The table has tens of thousands of clones, around 85% seen once; the top ten hold almost 1.5%. Sequenced input: peripheral blood. The receptors shown here come from a woman aged 55-75 years with acute or convalescent COVID-19.

This chain links TRBV6-5 with TRBJ1-1; tentatively, D is TRBD1 (5 bases). The germline V and J ends were trimmed by 0 bases and 1 base, with 12 bases remaining between them. The CDR3 covers 16 residues. Germline lookup yields CDR1 MNHEY and CDR2 SVGAGI. The CDR3 spells CASSYSSAGENTEAFF. The DNA for the CDR3 is TGTGCCAGCAGTTACTCGAGTGCGGGGGAGAACACTGAAGCTTTCTTT.

This clone was counted a few times. J is TRBJ1-1 and V is TRBV18; tentatively, D is TRBD1 (6 bases). This CDR3 spans 16 amino acids. CDR1 KGHSH and CDR2 LQKENI come from the germline V gene. V shed 4 bases and J shed 4 bases, with 19 bases lying between them. CDR3 sequence (DNA): TGTGCCAGCTCACGAGCCTTACAGGGAGGGAGCACTGAAGCTTTCTTT. Translated: CASSRALQGGSTEAFF.

This sequence joins TRBV15 and TRBJ2-7; maybe TRBD2 (5 bases). This CDR3 region has 16 residues. The germline gives CDR1 LNHNV, CDR2 YYDKDF (reference sequence). The V end lost 2 bases, the J end lost 6 bases, and 20 bases lay between the germline ends. This chain's CDR3 is CATSRTATLAQSEQYF. In nucleotides, the CDR3 is TGTGCCACCAGCAGAACAGCAACGCTAGCTCAAAGCGAGCAGTACTTC.

The rearrangement uses TRBV11-3 and TRBJ1-1, with unresolved D. V lost 3 bases and J lost 3, with 8 bases in between. The germline V gene has CDR1 SGHNT and CDR2 YENEEA. The CDR3 has 13 residues. The CDR3 spells CASSLNRDTEAFF. CDR3 DNA: TGTGCCAGCAGCTTGAACCGGGACACTGAAGCTTTCTTT.

The J gene is TRBJ2-1, the V gene TRBV7-9; 8 bases are shared with TRBD1. The CDR3 length is 17 residues. Germline lookup yields CDR1 SEHNR and CDR2 FQNEAQ (reference sequence). V shed 1 base, J shed 4 bases, and the junction held 9 bases outside the gene matches. The CDR3 DNA reads TGTGCCAGCAGCTTAGGGTCTGGGCACAGGGGGTACAATGAGCAGTTCTTC. It is translated as CASSLGSGHRGYNEQFF.

The chain uses TRBV2 and TRBJ1-5; a weak D match, TRBD1 (6 bases). V was pared by 5 bases and J by 1 base, with 12 bases between. Germline V CDR1 and CDR2: SNHLY, FYNNEI. This CDR3 is built from 15 residues. This CDR3 is CASSPNRASNQPQHF. As DNA, the CDR3 is TGTGCCAGCAGTCCTAACAGGGCGAGCAATCAGCCCCAGCATTTT.

V gene TRBV3-1 (or the pseudogene TRBV3-2) combines with J gene TRBJ1-1; 7 positions agree with TRBD1. Germline values: CDR1 LGHDT, CDR2 YNNKEL (reference sequence). V was pared by 7 bases and J by 11 bases, with 22 bases of the junction left unmatched. This CDR3 has 16 amino acids. This CDR3 reads CASTPTMTGQAGGAFF. The CDR3 DNA is TGTGCCAGCACCCCAACTATGACAGGGCAGGCCGGTGGGGCTTTCTTT.

The chain couples TRBV2 to TRBJ2-1; 13 bases are shared with TRBD2. CDR1 is SNHLY and CDR2 is FYNNEI in the germline V gene. This CDR3 is 17 amino acids long. The trim removed 6 bases at V and 8 bases at J, leaving 13 bases unmatched. The CDR3 sequence: CASSDTTSGRMGYEQFF. The DNA of the CDR3 is TGTGCCAGCAGCGACACGACTAGCGGGAGGATGGGGTATGAGCAGTTCTTC.

CDR3 residues: CASSLRTGKTYNEQFF. The DNA for the CDR3 is TGTGCCAGCAGTTTACGTACAGGGAAGACCTACAATGAGCAGTTCTTC. The chain combines TRBV28 with TRBJ2-1; D is perhaps TRBD1 (6 bases). CDR3 length: 16 amino acids. Trimming stripped 2 bases from V and 2 bases from J, with 13 bases between. Germline V CDR1 and CDR2: MDHEN, SYDVKM.

The DNA of the CDR3 is TGTGCCAGTAGTACCTACGACAGGGCAAACACTGAAGCTTTCTTT. Translated, it gives CASSTYDRANTEAFF. The chain carries TRBV19 and TRBJ1-1; 7 positions match TRBD1. The junction had 7 bases not matched to a gene; V was cut back by 4 bases and J by 2 bases. The CDR3 sequence is 15 residues long. In germline, CDR1 is LNHDA, CDR2 SQIVND (reference sequence).

The CDR3 sequence is CASTAGVGGQPQHF. The DNA for the CDR3 is TGTGCCAGCACTGCGGGGGTTGGGGGTCAGCCCCAGCATTTT. This chain links TRBV6-5 with TRBJ1-5; the D gene is possibly TRBD1 (5 bases). Trimming pared 7 bases from V and 6 bases from J, leaving 16 bases between. This CDR3 region has 14 residues. Germline assignment: CDR1 MNHEY and CDR2 SVGAGI.

This chain connects TRBV19 to TRBJ1-1; D might be TRBD1 (5 bases). This CDR3 is 15 amino acids long. Trimming removed 3 bases at V and 4 bases at J, with 15 bases between. From germline, CDR1 is LNHDA and CDR2 SQIVND (reference sequence). CDR3 loop: CASSMGPGKVTEAFF. In DNA, the CDR3 is TGTGCCAGTAGTATGGGCCCAGGGAAGGTCACTGAAGCTTTCTTT.

This chain uses TRBV5-1 with TRBJ1-2; 9 positions match TRBD1. The CDR3 has 15 amino acids. Germline values: CDR1 SGHRS, CDR2 YFSETQ. The trim removed 0 bases at V and 3 bases at J, leaving 3 bases unmatched. The CDR3: CASSLDRGQDYGYTF. DNA of the CDR3: TGCGCCAGCAGCTTGGACAGGGGGCAAGACTATGGCTACACCTTC.

The chain has TRBV29-1 and TRBJ1-2; 9 bases are a match to TRBD1. In germline, CDR1 is SQVTM, CDR2 ANQGSEA. The V and J ends lost 1 base and 3 bases, in that order; junction bases with no gene match: 3. This CDR3 is 14 amino acids long. CDR3 bases: TGCAGCGTTGAAGTCGGACAGGGGCACTATGGCTACACCTTC. This encodes CSVEVGQGHYGYTF.

This chain's CDR3 is CAWSRGRLGRGSNQPQHF. The CDR3 nucleotides read TGTGCCTGGAGCCGGGGTCGGCTGGGTCGAGGGAGCAATCAGCCCCAGCATTTT. The chain has TRBV30 and TRBJ1-5; no definite D call. Germline CDR1 reads GTSNPN; CDR2 reads SVGIG (reference sequence). Trimming took off 3 bases at V and 1 base at J, with 22 bases between the two ends. The CDR3 spans 18 residues.

Comments on this clone: Within the sample, other DNA sequences also encode this same CDR3. V usage is TRBV5-5 and J usage is TRBJ1-1; D may be TRBD1 (6 bases). Germline CDR1 is SGHKS and CDR2 is YYEKEE (reference sequence). The CDR3 extends over 13 amino acids. V was pared by 1 base and J by 3 bases, with 7 bases between. The CDR3 here is CASSLQGHTEAFF. In nucleotides, the CDR3 is TGTGCCAGCAGCTTGCAGGGGCACACTGAAGCTTTCTTT. Combining the CDR3 with reference TRBV5-5 and TRBJ1-1 gives the whole variable domain DAGVTQSPTHLIKTRGQQVTLRCSPISGHKSVSWYQQVLGQGPQFIFQYYEKEERGRGNFPDRFSARQFPNYSSELNVNALLLGDSALYLCASSLQGHTEAFFGQGTRLTVV.

The chain has TRBV25-1 and TRBJ1-6; D remains unclear. The CDR3 totals 14 residues. From germline, CDR1 is MGHDK and CDR2 SYGVNS. V lost 4 bases to trimming and J lost 6 bases, with 10 bases between them. The CDR3 bases are TGTGCCAGCAGTGTCGCCCAGGTTAATTCACCCCTCCACTTT. Its protein product is CASSVAQVNSPLHF.

Many counts were recorded for this clone. This rearrangement joins TRBV18 to TRBJ1-1; D not resolved. Per germline, CDR1 KGHSH and CDR2 LQKENI. This CDR3 comprises 13 residues. The V and J ends lost 1 base and 13 bases respectively, with 16 bases between them. CDR3 sequence: CASSPQDGLLGFF. DNA for the CDR3: TGTGCCAGCTCACCACAGGACGGACTATTAGGTTTCTTT.

The chain carries TRBV7-8 and TRBJ1-6, with D unresolved. V was pared by 1 base and J by 5 bases, with 9 bases between. The germline V gene has CDR1 SGHVS and CDR2 FQNEAQ. The CDR3 has 15 amino acids. CDR3 loop: CASSLVQADNSPLHF. The CDR3 bases are TGTGCCAGCAGCTTAGTCCAGGCCGATAATTCACCCCTCCACTTT.